This entry describes one TCR beta chain. The data were produced by immunoSEQ multiplex PCR, yet TCRdb's version contains in-frame clones alone and is incomplete. The sample consists of approximately 90,000 clones, less than 90% of them appearing once. This CDR3 is built from 18 residues. The ends were cut back, 1 base at V and 0 bases at J, with 19 bases in the middle. CDR1 is MNHEY and CDR2 is SVGEGT in the germline V gene. This record belongs to a study of T cell responses to AZD1222 COVID-19 vaccine. The source material was peripheral blood, sampled on day 0 of AZD1222 vaccination. This clonotype was obtained from an adult in good health. The chain combines TRBV6-2 or TRBV6-3 with TRBJ2-7, with D perhaps matching TRBD2 (6 bases). The CDR3 protein is CASSYFGGAYSISYEQYF. The CDR3 DNA sequence: TGTGCCAGCAGTTACTTCGGAGGGGCCTATTCTATCTCCTACGAGCAGTACTTC.